The 23 T cell receptor beta chains in this list originate from one sample, sequenced in a study of beta chain features in type 1 diabetes. Study-level findings and limits: In all four CD4+ subsets, TCRB CDR3 length was significantly, moderately reduced in type 1 diabetes.

These receptors are not linked to any known antigen. Expressed TCRB transcripts were sequenced because the isolated RNA had all been reverse transcribed beforehand. This table comes from immunoSEQ multiplex PCR, and its TCRdb copy is limited to in-frame clones, with some not included. The sample has about 160,000 clones; almost 65% are singletons. The sample consisted of naive CD4+ T cells from blood. These receptors all stem from a young man with type 1 diabetes.

This clone appeared a few times. The chain employs TRBV25-1 and TRBJ2-1, with 8 positions matching TRBD1. This CDR3 spans 13 amino acids. The germline V gene has CDR1 MGHDK and CDR2 SYGVNS. Trimming cost V 8 bases and J 8 bases; bases outside gene matches: 8. The CDR3 nucleotides are TGTGCCAGCTCGAGGACAGGGAGGCATGAGCAGTTCTTC. Protein: CASSRTGRHEQFF.

CDR3 sequence reads: CASSLEPGGVNEQYF. The CDR3 DNA reads as TGTGCCAGCAGCTTAGAACCGGGAGGGGTAAACGAGCAGTACTTC. The rearrangement links TRBV7-2 to TRBJ2-7, with 8 bases lining up with TRBD2. CDR1 is SGHTA, CDR2 FQGNSA, per germline. The CDR3 runs to 15 residues. J gave up 5 bases and V 1 base, and 7 bases lay outside the gene matches.

The chain has TRBV4-3 and TRBJ2-3; 7 bases fit TRBD2. The CDR3 is 15 residues long. From germline, CDR1 is LGHNA and CDR2 YSLEER. V gave up 4 bases and J gave up 3 bases; unmatched junction bases: 7. CDR3 region: CASSRARLATDTQYF. The CDR3 DNA reads as TGCGCCAGCAGCCGAGCCAGACTAGCAACAGATACGCAGTATTTT.

This clone has only a few counts. V and J are TRBV29-1 and TRBJ2-5, with D possibly TRBD1 on 6 matching bases. Trimming took 4 bases from V and 2 from J, leaving 11 bases between them. This CDR3 has 13 residues. Germline CDR1 reads SQVTM; CDR2 reads ANQGSEA. As DNA, the CDR3 is TGCAGCGTTGTGCGGACAGCACAAGAGACCCAGTACTTC. Translation gives CSVVRTAQETQYF. Full variable domain (outside the CDR3, taken from reference TRBV29-1 and TRBJ2-5): SAVISQKPSRDICQRGTSLTIQCQVDSQVTMMFWYRQQPGQSLTLIATANQGSEATYESGFVIDKFPISRPNLTFSTLTVSNMSPEDSSIYLCSVVRTAQETQYFGPGTRLLVL.

This clone has more than one count but fewer than ten. This chain connects TRBV10-3 to TRBJ2-1; D is tentatively TRBD1 or TRBD2 (5 bases each). This CDR3 is 15 amino acids long. The germline gives CDR1 ENHRY, CDR2 SYGVKD. The V end was cut by 6 bases, the J end by 0 bases, with 12 bases between. In nucleotides, the CDR3 is TGTGCCATCAGCCACGGGACGAGCTCCTACAATGAGCAGTTCTTC. This translates into CAISHGTSSYNEQFF.

The CDR3 coding sequence is TGTGCCTGGAGTGAGGCAGCTACGCCACGTAATGAGCAGTTCTTC. Translated: CAWSEAATPRNEQFF. V gene TRBV30 combines with J gene TRBJ2-1; D call uncertain. The germline gives CDR1 GTSNPN, CDR2 SVGIG (reference sequence). There are 15 residues in the CDR3. Trimming stripped 1 base from V and 7 bases from J, with 17 bases between. Full variable domain (remainder filled in from reference TRBV30 and TRBJ2-1): SQTIHQWPATLVQPVGSPLSLECTVEGTSNPNLYWYRQAAGRGLQLLFYSVGIGQISSEVPQNLSASRPQDRQFILSSKKLLLSDSGFYLCAWSEAATPRNEQFFGPGTRLTVL.

The rearrangement joins TRBV2 to TRBJ1-4; weak D call: TRBD1 (5 bases). The V gene lost 8 bases and the J gene lost 5 bases, with 12 bases spanning the gap. The CDR3 runs to 13 residues. CDR1 and CDR2 from the germline V gene are SNHLY and FYNNEI. The CDR3 is CASSGVFNEKLFF. CDR3 nucleotides: TGTGCCAGCTCGGGGGTCTTCAATGAAAAACTGTTTTTT.

This chain links TRBV27 with TRBJ2-4; 9 nucleotides match TRBD1. Germline lookup yields CDR1 MNHEY and CDR2 SMNVEV (reference sequence). The CDR3 is 17 residues long. Trimming cost V 5 bases and J 0 bases; bases outside gene matches: 8. This CDR3 is CASSPSGTGLAKNIQYF. The CDR3 nucleotides are TGTGCCAGCAGTCCGTCCGGGACAGGGTTAGCCAAAAACATTCAGTACTTC.

This chain uses TRBV11-2 with TRBJ2-5; 13 bases agree with TRBD2. Germline CDR1 and CDR2: SGHAT and FQNNGV. With 5 bases clipped from V and 4 bases from J, the junction kept 4 bases outside the gene matches. The CDR3 is 15 residues long. CDR3 nucleotides: TGTGCCAGCAGCACGGGACTAGCGGGGCTAGAGACCCAGTACTTC. Translation: CASSTGLAGLETQYF.

J is TRBJ2-7 and V is TRBV5-1; TRBD2 agrees at 7 bases. CDR1 and CDR2 from the germline V gene are SGHRS and YFSETQ. The CDR3 consists of 18 residues. V lost 0 bases and J lost 0; bases outside the gene matches: 12. As DNA, the CDR3 is TGCGCCAGCAGCTTGGGGCCCCCTGTGGGAGGGAGCTCCTACGAGCAGTACTTC. As protein: CASSLGPPVGGSSYEQYF.

Remarks on this clone: The same CDR3 arises from other DNA sequences in this sample as well. The chain carries TRBV30 and TRBJ1-1; D call uncertain. The germline V gene encodes CDR1 GTSNPN and CDR2 SVGIG (reference sequence). This CDR3 region has 13 residues. V was clipped by 0 bases and J by 0 bases, with 5 bases between them. CDR3 in DNA: TGTGCCTGGAGTGTAAGGATGAACACTGAAGCTTTCTTT. Its translation: CAWSVRMNTEAFF.

The CDR3 sequence: CASSMDWEDTQYF. In DNA form, the CDR3 reads TGCGCCAGCAGTATGGACTGGGAAGATACGCAGTATTTT. The chain carries TRBV5-1 and TRBJ2-3; a possible D gene is TRBD2 (5 bases). Germline values: CDR1 SGHRS, CDR2 YFSETQ. Trimming removed 5 bases at V and 5 bases at J, with 12 bases between. CDR3 size: 13 residues.

The chain recombines TRBV25-1 with TRBJ1-5; D not resolved. V was shortened by 4 bases and J by 5 bases, with 9 bases between the two germline ends. The CDR3 is 13 residues long. Germline CDR1 and CDR2: MGHDK and SYGVNS. The CDR3 is CASSGRWDQPQHF. The CDR3 DNA reads as TGTGCCAGCAGTGGGAGGTGGGATCAGCCCCAGCATTTT.

Concerning this clone itself: Distinct nucleotide sequences in the sample also encode this CDR3. This chain uses TRBV7-2 with TRBJ2-5; D is unclear. Trimming removed 0 bases at V and 5 bases at J, with 7 bases between. In germline, CDR1 is SGHTA, CDR2 FQGNSA. The CDR3 covers 13 residues. The CDR3 DNA reads as TGTGCCAGCAGCTTAGCGGGTGGTGAGACCCAGTACTTC. Amino acids: CASSLAGGETQYF.

The chain recombines TRBV14 with TRBJ1-2; D gene unclear. The length of the CDR3 is 12 residues. The V gene's germline CDR1 is SGHDN and CDR2 FVKESK. Trimming shortened V by 0 bases and J by 4 bases, and 3 bases separated the two germline ends. The CDR3 is CASSQDIYGYTF. The CDR3 bases are TGTGCCAGCAGCCAAGACATCTATGGCTACACCTTC.

This chain links TRBV2 with TRBJ1-2; the D is unclear. The ends were cut back, 8 bases at V and 4 bases at J, with 8 bases in the middle. Germline lookup yields CDR1 SNHLY and CDR2 FYNNEI. This CDR3 has 11 amino acids. The CDR3 DNA sequence: TGTGCCAGCGGGCACATCTATGGCTACACCTTC. Protein product: CASGHIYGYTF. The variable domain in full, with the rest retrieved from reference TRBV2 and TRBJ1-2, is EPEVTQTPSHQVTQMGQEVILRCVPISNHLYFYWYRQILGQKVEFLVSFYNNEISEKSEIFDDQFSVERPDGSNFTLKIRSTKLEDSAMYFCASGHIYGYTFGSGTRLTVV.

This chain joins TRBV4-1 and TRBJ2-4; unclear D gene. Germline V lookup: CDR1 MGHRA, CDR2 YSYEKL. V was trimmed by 0 bases and J by 12 bases, leaving 9 bases between them. The CDR3 runs 12 residues. The chain's CDR3 is CASSQDQVSQYF. CDR3 in DNA: TGCGCCAGCAGCCAAGATCAAGTCAGTCAGTACTTC.

This rearrangement joins TRBV30 to TRBJ1-2, with no clear D. The germline V gene has CDR1 GTSNPN and CDR2 SVGIG (reference sequence). V was shortened by 0 bases and J by 4 bases, with 18 bases between the two germline ends. The CDR3 runs 16 residues. Written as DNA, the CDR3 is TGTGCCTGGAGTGTACGAGGAGGCAGAAGAGTCTATGGCTACACCTTC. This gives the protein CAWSVRGGRRVYGYTF.

This chain connects TRBV30 to TRBJ2-5; no clear D. V lost 4 bases and J lost 5, with 14 bases in between. This CDR3 is 13 amino acids long. Looked up from germline, CDR1 is GTSNPN and CDR2 is SVGIG (reference sequence). The CDR3 DNA reads TGTGCCTGGACCCGGCGTGTCAAGGAGACCCAGTACTTC. This gives the protein CAWTRRVKETQYF.

The sample holds a few counts of this clone. The chain couples TRBV5-1 to TRBJ2-5; unclear D gene. The V end was cut by 0 bases, the J end by 2 bases, with 8 bases between. The length of the CDR3 is 14 residues. The V gene's germline CDR1 is SGHRS and CDR2 YFSETQ. CDR3 DNA sequence: TGCGCCAGCAGCTTGGGGTCCAGACAAGAGACCCAGTACTTC. It encodes CASSLGSRQETQYF.

This clone was seen a few times. This CDR3 reads CASSPEGSEETQYF. Written as DNA, the CDR3 is TGTGCCAGCAGCCCCGAGGGTAGCGAAGAGACCCAGTACTTC. V is TRBV6-5 and J is TRBJ2-5; D perhaps matches TRBD2 (5 bases). The CDR3 has 14 amino acids. Germline lookup yields CDR1 MNHEY and CDR2 SVGAGI. V gave up 6 bases and J gave up 3 bases, with 14 bases separating them.

V gene TRBV5-1 combines with J gene TRBJ2-6, with 7 nucleotides matching TRBD2. Germline V lookup: CDR1 SGHRS, CDR2 YFSETQ. The CDR3 contains 15 residues. Trimming removed 4 bases from V and 0 bases from J; junction bases left unmatched: 1. CDR3 DNA: TGCGCCAGCAGCGCGGGAGACTCTGGGGCCAACGTCCTGACTTTC. It specifies CASSAGDSGANVLTF.

The chain uses TRBV7-8 and TRBJ1-4; unclear D gene. The CDR3 totals 16 residues. The V end was cut by 4 bases, the J end by 8 bases, with 20 bases between. Germline V gene sequence: CDR1 SGHVS, CDR2 FQNEAQ. Here the CDR3 reads CASSSKRRPFREKLFF. CDR3 DNA sequence: TGTGCCAGCAGCTCAAAAAGGAGGCCCTTTCGGGAAAAACTGTTTTTT.